This T cell receptor beta chain was recorded in a study of response to subunit inactivated influenza vaccine. TCRdb reprocessed the RT-PCR reads via MiXCR and lists one record per CDR3 protein. This sample yields 600,000 to 700,000 distinct CDR3 sequences, of which 12% to 15% are seen a single time; about 7.4% belongs to the top ten. This clonotype has only a few counts. No antigen is known for it. The study, taken as a whole, reports: It was the authors' suggestion that each seasonal influenza vaccination recruits few new T cells.

CDR1 and CDR2 from the germline V gene are LGHDT and YNNKEL (reference sequence). The CDR3 is 15 amino acids. The ends were cut back, 4 bases at V and 4 bases at J, with 15 bases in the middle. The receptor comes from a man between 50 and 59 years old who received an inactivated influenza vaccine. The J gene is TRBJ2-3, the V gene TRBV3-1, with D maybe TRBD2 (6 bases). This specimen was PBMCs from blood, taken roughly 2 weeks before vaccination. CDR3 region: CASSRGGGGADTQYF. Written as DNA, the CDR3 is TGTGCCAGCAGCCGTGGAGGAGGAGGGGCAGATACGCAGTATTTT.